This T cell receptor beta chain appears in the sequencing data of a study of human T cells and chemical hapten exposure. MiXCR, applied by TCRdb to the RACE reads, yields one record per CDR3 protein. The sample has approximately 90,000 distinct CDR3 sequences; approximately 9.7% are singletons. Time point here: healthy volunteer bleed at 2 weeks. The authors extracted total RNA from unfractionated whole blood. Trimming pared 6 bases from V and 4 bases from J, leaving 16 bases between. CDR3 size: 14 residues. This clonotype appeared a few times. The source of this sequence is a female donor in good health. Some clones in this sample may be carry-over from other donors' samples. The sample consisted of whole blood. V gene TRBV12-3 or TRBV12-4 combines with J gene TRBJ2-7; D may match TRBD1 or TRBD2 (5 bases each). The CDR3 loop is CASSRGVFKYEQYF. CDR3 nucleotide sequence: TGTGCCAGCAGCAGAGGGGTGTTCAAGTACGAGCAGTACTTC.